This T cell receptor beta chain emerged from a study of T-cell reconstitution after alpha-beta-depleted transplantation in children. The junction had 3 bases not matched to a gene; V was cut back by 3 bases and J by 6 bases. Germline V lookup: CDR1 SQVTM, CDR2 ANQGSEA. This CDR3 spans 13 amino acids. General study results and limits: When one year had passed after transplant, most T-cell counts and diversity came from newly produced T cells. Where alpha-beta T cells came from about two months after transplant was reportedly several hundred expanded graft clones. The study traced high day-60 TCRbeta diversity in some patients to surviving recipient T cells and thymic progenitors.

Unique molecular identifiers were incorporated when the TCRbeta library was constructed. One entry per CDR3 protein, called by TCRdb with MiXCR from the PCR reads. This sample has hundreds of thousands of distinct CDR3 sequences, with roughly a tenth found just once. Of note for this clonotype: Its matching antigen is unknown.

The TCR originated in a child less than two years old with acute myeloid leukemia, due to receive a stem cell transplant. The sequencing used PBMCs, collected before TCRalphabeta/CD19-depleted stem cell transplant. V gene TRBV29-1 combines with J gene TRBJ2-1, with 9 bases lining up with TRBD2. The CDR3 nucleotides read TGCAGCGTTGAGGGGACTAGCTTCAATGAGCAGTTCTTC. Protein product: CSVEGTSFNEQFF.